Sequencing of this T cell receptor (beta chain) was carried out in a study of blood T cell repertoires in COVID-19. About the research overall: Both acute and convalescent COVID-19 samples were obtained from the United States, Italy and Spain. PBMCs, B-cell-depleted T cells, or T cells provided the cDNA or gDNA that made up the material.

In the study's own analysis: Nucleated cell number was recorded as an estimate derived from reference gene primer amplification. Repertoires were generated with immunoSEQ multiplex PCR, while TCRdb's copy carries only in-frame clones and drops some. Clonal size and the V and J genes are those of that table, whereas D and trimming came from the DNA. The profile shows about 240,000 clones, around four fifths of them singletons. The CDR3 is 18 amino acids. Per germline, CDR1 MNHEY and CDR2 SVGEGT. With V trimmed by 4 bases and J by 2 bases, 12 bases remained unmatched. This chain uses TRBV6-2 or TRBV6-3 with TRBJ2-7, with 12 bases aligning to TRBD1. The receptor comes from a woman aged 55-75 years with active or convalescent COVID-19. Sequencing was carried out using peripheral blood. The CDR3 bases are TGTGCCAGCAGTTCCCGGGACAGGGGGCAATATTTTACCTACGAGCAGTACTTC. As protein: CASSSRDRGQYFTYEQYF.